A single T cell receptor beta chain is shown here with its context. The antigen remains undetermined. The data originate from a study of human T cells and chemical hapten exposure. About the study: Patch tests delivered 0.01% DPC to the upper back and were evaluated at 6 days. Study-wide results and limits: While controls formed fewer of them, expanded TCRs formed significantly more large CDR3 similarity clusters. With regard to DPC sensitization, TCRs above 1 in 1000 frequency did not change.

Time point noted: pre-sensitization, week 0. The treatment is: therapeutic diphenylcyclopropenone sensitization with weekly scalp DPC. Individual cDNA molecules received unique molecular identifiers in the library. MiXCR was run by TCRdb on the RACE reads, yielding one entry per CDR3 protein. Among a few hundred thousand distinct CDR3 sequences listed, about 5% were seen once. Material: whole blood, obtained in connection with sensitization to the hapten diphenylcyclopropenone (DPC). The clonotype comes from a woman between 18 and 29 years old with alopecia areata. Some clones in this sample may be carry-over from other donors' samples.

The chain's CDR3 is CASKLRSGGLSGANVLTF. CDR3 bases: TGTGCCAGCAAGTTAAGGTCTGGGGGGCTCTCTGGGGCCAACGTCCTGACTTTC. The J gene is TRBJ2-6, the V gene TRBV6-1; D might be TRBD1 or TRBD2, each matching 6 bases. This CDR3 contains 18 residues. CDR1 is MNHNS and CDR2 is SASEGT in the germline V gene. Trimming removed 7 bases from V and 0 bases from J, with 19 bases in between.